The 19 T cell receptor beta chains presented below share a single source sample, sequenced in a study of human T cells and chemical hapten exposure. Sample time point: patch test 1, 2 weeks after DPC sensitization. Treatment specified: therapeutic diphenylcyclopropenone sensitization with weekly scalp DPC. MiXCR, applied by TCRdb to the RACE reads, yields one record per CDR3 protein. The sample comprises around 340,000 distinct CDR3 sequences, roughly 6.9% of which are singletons, and around 8.4% rests with the top ten. The sequencing used whole blood, collected in connection with sensitization to the hapten diphenylcyclopropenone (DPC). These receptors all come from a woman aged 18-29 years with alopecia areata. Some clones in this sample may be carry-over from other donors' samples.

This clonotype was picked up a small number of times. The rearrangement links TRBV19 to TRBJ2-1; D is unclear. The length of the CDR3 is 11 residues. V was cut by 5 bases and J by 12 bases, with 11 bases left in between. Germline loops: CDR1 LNHDA, CDR2 SQIVND (reference sequence). CDR3 coding DNA: TGTGCCAGTAGTCTGTCAGGATCGCAGTTCTTC. Translated: CASSLSGSQFF.

This clonotype ranks as medium-sized. V gene TRBV4-1 combines with J gene TRBJ2-2, with a possible D match to TRBD2 (6 bases). The length of the CDR3 is 16 residues. Germline CDR1 MGHRA, CDR2 YSYEKL. The ends were cut back, 3 bases at V and 0 bases at J, with 11 bases in the middle. The CDR3 loop is CASSHIGGTNTGELFF. The DNA for the CDR3 is TGCGCCAGCAGCCACATCGGAGGGACGAACACCGGGGAGCTGTTTTTT.

The J gene is TRBJ2-6, the V gene TRBV10-3, with TRBD1 as a possible D gene (6 bases). Trimming left V 5 bases short and J 0 bases short, with 11 bases between. Germline lookup yields CDR1 ENHRY and CDR2 SYGVKD. The CDR3 length is 16 residues. CDR3 sequence reads: CAISTTGSSGANVLTF. The DNA of the CDR3 is TGTGCCATCAGTACAACAGGGAGCTCTGGGGCCAACGTCCTGACTTTC.

This clonotype has more than one count but fewer than ten. The V call is TRBV5-1, the J call TRBJ2-5; D is undetermined. Trimming removed 4 bases from V and 2 bases from J, with 12 bases in between. The CDR3 consists of 14 residues. The germline V gene has CDR1 SGHRS and CDR2 YFSETQ. The CDR3 DNA reads as TGCGCCAGCAGCCCTACGGGCAGTCAAGAGACCCAGTACTTC. Protein: CASSPTGSQETQYF.

This clonotype was detected many times. This sequence joins TRBV6-6 and TRBJ1-2; D remains unclear. This CDR3 contains 12 residues. Germline CDR1 and CDR2: MNHNY and SVGAGI (reference sequence). V was clipped by 6 bases and J by 2 bases, with 7 bases between them. CDR3 region: CASSPQNYGYTF. As DNA, the CDR3 is TGTGCCAGCAGCCCTCAGAACTATGGCTACACCTTC.

This clonotype was seen a handful of times. V gene TRBV6-4 combines with J gene TRBJ1-1; D call uncertain. The V end was cut by 5 bases, the J end by 6 bases, with 13 bases between. The CDR3 has 13 amino acids. CDR1 and CDR2 (germline): MRHNA, SNTAGT. CDR3 sequence (DNA): TGTGCCAGCAGTATAGATAGGACGTCTGAAGCTTTCTTT. Translated, it gives CASSIDRTSEAFF.

The sample holds many counts of this clonotype. V usage is TRBV20-1 and J usage is TRBJ2-1, with D unclear. Trimming shortened V by 6 bases and J by 7 bases, and 10 bases separated the two germline ends. The CDR3 loop spans 11 amino acids. Germline V gene lookup returns CDR1 DFQATT and CDR2 SNEGSKA (reference sequence). Here the CDR3 reads CSAPVRNEQFF. CDR3 bases: TGCAGTGCCCCGGTAAGGAATGAGCAGTTCTTC.

This clonotype was detected many times. This chain connects TRBV29-1 to TRBJ1-1; the D is unclear. This CDR3 has 12 residues. V was pared by 3 bases and J by 7 bases, with 12 bases between. Looked up from germline, CDR1 is SQVTM and CDR2 is ANQGSEA. The CDR3 protein is CSVEADGNEAFF. Written as DNA, the CDR3 is TGCAGCGTTGAGGCAGATGGAAATGAAGCTTTCTTT.

There are a few counts of this clonotype. The chain has TRBV28 and TRBJ1-3, with D unclear. Germline V CDR1 and CDR2: MDHEN, SYDVKM. The CDR3 loop spans 19 amino acids. V was cut by 5 bases and J by 1 base, with 24 bases left in between. The CDR3 is CASSKIGPRSLGSGNTIYF. The CDR3 DNA reads as TGTGCCAGCAGTAAGATAGGACCGCGGTCCCTTGGATCTGGAAACACCATATATTTT.

This clonotype occurred a few times. This chain uses TRBV27 with TRBJ1-1, with TRBD1 as a possible D gene (5 bases). Trimming left V 2 bases short and J 5 bases short, with 9 bases between. This CDR3 has 13 residues. Per germline, CDR1 MNHEY and CDR2 SMNVEV (reference sequence). The CDR3 region has the DNA TGTGCCAGCAGTTTAAGAGGGGAAACTGAAGCTTTCTTT. This sequence encodes CASSLRGETEAFF.

This clonotype has ten or more counts. The chain has TRBV12-3 or TRBV12-4 and TRBJ1-4; tentatively, D is TRBD1 (5 bases). This CDR3 contains 16 residues. The V end lost 8 bases, the J end lost 3 bases, and 19 bases lay between the germline ends. CDR3 region: CASGFSLRAANEKLFF. CDR3 bases: TGTGCCAGCGGCTTTTCCCTCAGGGCGGCTAATGAAAAACTGTTTTTT.

A few counts support this clonotype. This chain uses TRBV29-1 with TRBJ2-6; D is ambiguous. The germline V and J ends were trimmed by 3 bases and 0 bases, with 6 bases remaining between them. This CDR3 contains 14 residues. Germline V gene sequence: CDR1 SQVTM, CDR2 ANQGSEA. The CDR3 region has the DNA TGCAGCGTTGACAGCGACTCTGGGGCCAACGTCCTGACTTTC. Translation gives CSVDSDSGANVLTF. Full variable domain (outside the CDR3, taken from reference TRBV29-1 and TRBJ2-6): SAVISQKPSRDICQRGTSLTIQCQVDSQVTMMFWYRQQPGQSLTLIATANQGSEATYESGFVIDKFPISRPNLTFSTLTVSNMSPEDSSIYLCSVDSDSGANVLTFGAGSRLTVL.

This clonotype was seen more than once but under ten times. This chain links TRBV9 with TRBJ1-1; D not resolved. The CDR3 loop spans 14 amino acids. Trimming left V 1 base short and J 4 bases short, with 11 bases between. Germline lookup yields CDR1 SGDLS and CDR2 YYNGEE. Written as DNA, the CDR3 is TGTGCCAGCAGCGTATTAGATGGGGTCACTGAAGCTTTCTTT. It yields the protein CASSVLDGVTEAFF. The variable domain in full, completed from reference TRBV9 and TRBJ1-1, reads DSGVTQTPKHLITATGQRVTLRCSPRSGDLSVYWYQQSLDQGLQFLIQYYNGEERAKGNILERFSAQQFPDLHSELNLSSLELGDSALYFCASSVLDGVTEAFFGQGTRLTVV.

V gene TRBV7-2 combines with J gene TRBJ1-4; a possible D gene is TRBD1 (6 bases). Germline V lookup: CDR1 SGHTA, CDR2 FQGNSA. CDR3 size: 15 residues. The ends were cut back, 7 bases at V and 8 bases at J, with 20 bases in the middle. The CDR3 sequence: CASTPNGGSGEKLFF. CDR3 nucleotide sequence: TGTGCCAGCACCCCTAACGGGGGCTCTGGAGAAAAACTGTTTTTT.

This rearrangement joins TRBV4-2 to TRBJ2-3; D is possibly TRBD1 (8 bases). V lost 4 bases, J lost 4 bases, and 18 bases lay in between. The germline gives CDR1 LGHNA, CDR2 YNFKEQ. CDR3 length: 16 amino acids. The CDR3, as DNA: TGTGCCAGCAGCCGAACAGGGGGGGCTAAAGCAGATACGCAGTATTTT. This sequence encodes CASSRTGGAKADTQYF.

At least ten counts were recorded for this clonotype. The chain combines TRBV4-3 with TRBJ2-3; 9 bases line up with TRBD2. The CDR3 length is 15 residues. CDR1 is LGHNA, CDR2 YSLEER, per germline. V shed 0 bases and J 6 bases; nucleotides not matched to a gene: 4. The CDR3 nucleotides are TGCGCCAGCAGCCAAGATTCTACTAGCGGGGATACGCAGTATTTT. Its translation: CASSQDSTSGDTQYF.

This clonotype was detected only a few times. The rearrangement joins TRBV10-2 to TRBJ2-3; 13 bases align to TRBD2. CDR3 length: 17 residues. From germline, CDR1 is WSHSY and CDR2 SAAADI. V was pared by 6 bases and J by 2 bases, with 8 bases of the junction left unmatched. CDR3 sequence: CASSSGTSGEYTDTQYF. CDR3 coding DNA: TGCGCCAGCAGCTCCGGGACTAGCGGGGAATACACAGATACGCAGTATTTT.

This clonotype was observed a handful of times. This sequence joins TRBV6-6 and TRBJ1-4; D unclear. There are 14 residues in the CDR3. V was cut by 2 bases and J by 8 bases, with 12 bases left in between. Germline V CDR1 and CDR2: MNHNY, SVGAGI (reference sequence). The CDR3 here is CASSYQPEDEKLFF. For the CDR3, the DNA is TGTGCCAGCAGTTACCAACCGGAAGACGAAAAACTGTTTTTT.

This clonotype occurred many times. This rearrangement joins TRBV7-2 to TRBJ2-7; TRBD2 is a possible D gene (5 bases). Deletions cut 2 bases from V and 1 base from J, with 12 bases between. This CDR3 has 15 amino acids. Per the germline V gene, CDR1 is SGHTA and CDR2 is FQGNSA. The CDR3 bases are TGTGCCAGCAGCTTATTGTCTAGCACTTCCTACGAGCAGTACTTC. This translates into CASSLLSSTSYEQYF.